The T cell receptor (beta chain) under discussion was sequenced for a study of memory CD8 T cells in hepatitis C reinfection. Study information: Peak reinfection sampling occurred 3 to 8 weeks after detected reinfection.

V gave up 3 bases and J gave up 4 bases, with 13 bases separating them. The CDR3 contains 16 residues. CDR1 MDHEN and CDR2 SYDVKM come from the germline V gene. Time point denoted: peak reinfection, 3 to 8 weeks after reinfection detection. The sorted cells went straight to TCR sequencing with no prior in vitro expansion. Donors were people who inject drugs in the Montreal HEPCO cohort. Sequencing was performed with immunoSEQ multiplex PCR; in TCRdb, only in-frame clones are kept and a portion is missing. Altogether a few thousand clones are present, around 90% being singletons, with the ten largest covering roughly a fifth.

V gene TRBV28 combines with J gene TRBJ1-6, with D unclear. The TCR was taken from a man in his fifties with hepatitis C virus infection. The source material was naive CD8+ T cells sorted from blood. The DNA of the CDR3 is TGTGCCAGCAGTTTTTATGGGCTTTGGTATAATTCACCCCTCCACTTT. This encodes CASSFYGLWYNSPLHF.